Reported below is one T cell receptor beta chain. Its matching antigen is unknown. These data originate in a study of shared clonotypes between healthy human individuals. Study as a whole: CD8 memory received one plate per donor, CD8 naive two, CD4 memory three and CD4 naive three.

Sorted-subset replicate PCR reactions were performed with approximately 180 ng DNA, corresponding to about 30,000 T cell genomes. TCRdb keeps only in-frame clones here, not all; method: immunoSEQ multiplex PCR. Of hundreds of thousands of clones listed, around 95% are singletons. Terminally differentiated effector memory CD45RA+ cells were excluded by CCR7 positive selection of CD45RO-negative cells. Study observations and caveats: Sampling covered blood only; tissue repertoires likely differ. Generation probabilities of non-shared clonotypes were lower (relative to those shared by all four donors).

V lost 5 bases, J lost 3 bases, and 11 bases lay in between. Germline lookup yields CDR1 SGHVS and CDR2 FNYEAQ. The CDR3 runs 13 residues. This TCR came from a woman under 40 in good health. The chain recombines TRBV7-6 with TRBJ2-7; D not certain. Input material: naive CD8+ T cells sorted from blood. The DNA of the CDR3 is TGTGCCAGCAGCGTCCAGGATTACTACGAGCAGTACTTC. Translated: CASSVQDYYEQYF.